This T cell receptor beta chain is from a study of blood T cell repertoires in COVID-19 (dated by TCRdb to the early 2020s). As for the study more broadly: The collaborator samples originated in the United States, Italy and Spain and spanned the acute and convalescent phases of COVID-19. The prospective study material was composed of cDNA or gDNA derived from T cells, B-cell-depleted T cells, or PBMCs. Deeply sampled blood TCRbeta repertoires from subjects exposed to, actively infected with, or recovered from COVID-19 were included in the dataset. A freely available public database, intended as a resource for researchers studying the immune response to SARS-CoV-2, is where the repertoires were released. The samples were drawn from the first 160 participants of the ongoing ImmuneRACE study and from some 1,300 subjects provided by 6 global collaborators. Nearly every sample came with metadata listing a de-identified subject ID, COVID-19 status, age in years and sex. Where available, HLA class I and class II types were obtained from metadata supplied by the sample provider rather than from assay-based typing. The paper's findings and limits, for the study overall: How much clinical and demographic metadata was included differed by source and by participant, and the metadata was provided uncurated.

The CDR3, from cysteine to phenylalanine, totals 14 residues. Only CDR3 DNA is held: 42 bases, read in frame from base 1. The germline V gene (reference sequence) provides CDR1 SEHNR and CDR2 FQNEAQ. The junction carries 12 bases between V and J, which are trimmed by 3 bases and 4 bases respectively. The collaborating institutions used their own protocols to collect whole blood in K2EDTA tubes. For TCRbeta analysis, collaborators shipped samples as frozen whole blood, isolated PBMCs, or DNA extracted from either of those sample types. TCRbeta CDR3 regions were amplified from genomic DNA by means of the immunoSEQ Assay, a bias-controlled multiplex PCR. Processing in the source paper ran as follows. Nucleated cell counts per sample were estimated from amplification of reference gene primers within the assay. To quantify the absolute abundance of each unique TCRbeta CDR3 rearrangement, sequence reads were collapsed and filtered. Productive Simpson clonality was computed per sample as the square root of Simpson's diversity index over productive rearrangements. The source is immuneACCESS, and TCRdb retained only in-frame sequences with V and J called. Part of the clones is not carried over; for the studies checked, unresolved V genes explain less than half of this, and the remainder is unexplained. D and trimming come from the DNA, and the V and J calls and clone size come from that table. The sample records about 130,000 clones, approximately 80% of which are singletons. 9% to 15% of the sample is held by the ten biggest clonotypes.

On this clone: No antigen is known for it. No quality values exist for individual bases; no much larger clone is one base distant.

The clonotype comes from a woman in her sixties with acute or convalescent COVID-19. The receptor chain draws on TRBV7-9 and TRBJ1-1, with the D gene not clear enough to name. The sample consisted of peripheral blood. For the CDR3, the sequence is CASSLVEQFTEAFF. The sequenced DNA is TGTGCCAGCAGCTTGGTAGAACAGTTCACTGAAGCTTTCTTT. The full variable domain, completed from the reference TRBV7-9 and TRBJ1-1 proteins outside the CDR3, reads DTGVSQNPRHKITKRGQNVTFRCDPISEHNRLYWYRQTLGQGPEFLTYFQNEAQLEKSRLLSDRFSAERPKGSFSTLEIQRTEQGDSAMYLCASSLVEQFTEAFFGQGTRLTVV.